This T cell receptor (beta chain) was obtained from a study of blood T cells in healthy people across ages. With a J-beta primer mix and a sample-barcoded 5' primer, a second PCR ran about 7 to 11 cycles. All samples gave at least 2.5 million CDR3-containing paired-end reads. TCRdb re-derived calls from the 5' RACE reads in MiXCR, one entry per CDR3 protein. The sample has around 1,100,000 distinct CDR3 sequences, 30% to 40% seen once. Isolation recovered at least 6.5 million PBMCs from every sample. Total RNA, at least 5 micrograms per sample, was extracted from PBMCs. The germline CDR1 and CDR2 sequences are DFQATT and SNEGSKA (reference sequence). V lost 1 base and J lost 7; bases outside the gene matches: 6. The CDR3 runs to 14 residues. A few counts support this clonotype.

Sequenced material: blood. The sequence was obtained from a man aged 18 to 30 in good health. This sequence joins TRBV20-1 and TRBJ2-1; TRBD1 matches 8 bases. CDR3 coding DNA: TGCAGTGCTAGAGCCGGGACAGGAAGTAATGAGCAGTTCTTC. Its protein is CSARAGTGSNEQFF.